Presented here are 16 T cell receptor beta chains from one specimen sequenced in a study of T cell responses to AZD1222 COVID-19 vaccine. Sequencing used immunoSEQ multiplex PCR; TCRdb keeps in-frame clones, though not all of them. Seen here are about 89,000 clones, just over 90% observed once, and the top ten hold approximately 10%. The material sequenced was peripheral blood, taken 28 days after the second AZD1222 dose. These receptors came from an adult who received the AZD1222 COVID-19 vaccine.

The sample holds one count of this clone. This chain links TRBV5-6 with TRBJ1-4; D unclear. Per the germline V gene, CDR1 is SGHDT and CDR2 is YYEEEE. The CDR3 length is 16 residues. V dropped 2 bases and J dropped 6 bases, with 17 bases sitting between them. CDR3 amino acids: CASSFLAGNLYEKLFF. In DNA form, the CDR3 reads TGTGCCAGCAGCTTCCTTGCCGGCAATCTCTATGAAAAACTGTTTTTT.

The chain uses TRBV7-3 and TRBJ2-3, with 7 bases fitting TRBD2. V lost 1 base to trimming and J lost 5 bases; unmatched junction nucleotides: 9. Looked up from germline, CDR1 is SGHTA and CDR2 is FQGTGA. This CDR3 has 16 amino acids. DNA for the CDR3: TGTGCCAGCAGCTTAATGTCAGCGGGGCAGGGAGATACGCAGTATTTT. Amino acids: CASSLMSAGQGDTQYF.

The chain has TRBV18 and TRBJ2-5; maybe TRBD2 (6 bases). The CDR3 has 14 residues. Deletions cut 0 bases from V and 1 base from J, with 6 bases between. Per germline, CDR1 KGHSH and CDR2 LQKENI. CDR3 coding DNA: TGTGCCAGCTCACCACCGCGGGGCCAAGAGACCCAGTACTTC. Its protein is CASSPPRGQETQYF.

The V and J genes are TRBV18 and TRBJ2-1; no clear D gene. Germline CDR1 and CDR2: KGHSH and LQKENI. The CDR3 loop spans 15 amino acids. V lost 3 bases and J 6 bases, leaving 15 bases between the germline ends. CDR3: CASSPQGLAFNEQFF. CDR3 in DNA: TGTGCCAGCTCACCGCAAGGCCTCGCCTTCAATGAGCAGTTCTTC.

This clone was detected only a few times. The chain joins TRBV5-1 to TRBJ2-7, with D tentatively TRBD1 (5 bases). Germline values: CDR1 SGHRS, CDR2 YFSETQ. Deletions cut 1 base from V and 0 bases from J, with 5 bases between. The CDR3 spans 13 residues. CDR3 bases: TGCGCCAGCAGCTTGCAGGGCTCCTACGAGCAGTACTTC. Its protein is CASSLQGSYEQYF. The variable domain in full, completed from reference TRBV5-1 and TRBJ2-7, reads KAGVTQTPRYLIKTRGQQVTLSCSPISGHRSVSWYQQTPGQGLQFLFEYFSETQRNKGNFPGRFSGRQFSNSRSEMNVSTLELGDSALYLCASSLQGSYEQYFGPGTRLTVT.

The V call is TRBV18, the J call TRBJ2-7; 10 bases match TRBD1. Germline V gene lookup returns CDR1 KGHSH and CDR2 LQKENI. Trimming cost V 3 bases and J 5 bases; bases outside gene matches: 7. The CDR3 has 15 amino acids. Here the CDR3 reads CASSPLGTGDHEQYF. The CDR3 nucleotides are TGTGCCAGCTCACCGCTCGGGACAGGGGACCACGAGCAGTACTTC.

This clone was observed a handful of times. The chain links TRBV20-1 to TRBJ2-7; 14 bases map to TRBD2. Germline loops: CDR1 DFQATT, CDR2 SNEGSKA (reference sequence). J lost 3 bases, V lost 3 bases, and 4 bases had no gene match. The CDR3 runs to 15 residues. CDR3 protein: CSASGTSGGYYEQYF. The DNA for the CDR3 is TGCAGTGCTAGTGGGACTAGCGGGGGATACTACGAGCAGTACTTC.

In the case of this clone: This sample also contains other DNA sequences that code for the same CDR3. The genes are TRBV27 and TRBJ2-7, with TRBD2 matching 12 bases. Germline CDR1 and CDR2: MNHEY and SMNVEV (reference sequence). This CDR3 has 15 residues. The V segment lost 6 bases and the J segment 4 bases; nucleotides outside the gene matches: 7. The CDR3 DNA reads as TGTGCCAGCAGATCGGGACTAGCGGGCTTGTACGAGCAGTACTTC. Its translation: CASRSGLAGLYEQYF.

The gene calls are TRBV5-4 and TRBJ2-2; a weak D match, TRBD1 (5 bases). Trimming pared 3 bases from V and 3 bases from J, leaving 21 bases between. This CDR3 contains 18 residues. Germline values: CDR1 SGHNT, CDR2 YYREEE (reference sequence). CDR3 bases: TGTGCCAGCAGCTCCGACCTGTTTGACAGAAAATACACCGGGGAGCTGTTTTTT. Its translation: CASSSDLFDRKYTGELFF.

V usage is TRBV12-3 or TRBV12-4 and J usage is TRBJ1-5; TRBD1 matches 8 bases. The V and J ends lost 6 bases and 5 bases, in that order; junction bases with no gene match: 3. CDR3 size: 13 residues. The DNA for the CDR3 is TGTGCCAGCAGCTCAGGGGGCGATCAGCCCCAGCATTTT. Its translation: CASSSGGDQPQHF.

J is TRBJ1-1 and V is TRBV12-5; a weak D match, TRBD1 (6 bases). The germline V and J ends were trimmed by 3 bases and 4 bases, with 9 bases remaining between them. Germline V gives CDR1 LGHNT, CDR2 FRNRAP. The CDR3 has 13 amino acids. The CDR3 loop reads CASGLGGSTEAFF. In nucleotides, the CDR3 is TGTGCTAGTGGTTTAGGGGGGAGCACTGAAGCTTTCTTT.

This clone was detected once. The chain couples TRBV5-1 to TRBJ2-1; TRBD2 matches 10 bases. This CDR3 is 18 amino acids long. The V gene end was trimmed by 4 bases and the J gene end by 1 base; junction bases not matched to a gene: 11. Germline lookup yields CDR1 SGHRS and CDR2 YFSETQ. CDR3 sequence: CASSLDASGSNSYNEQFF. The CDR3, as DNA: TGCGCCAGCAGCCTGGACGCTAGCGGGAGTAATTCCTACAATGAGCAGTTCTTC.

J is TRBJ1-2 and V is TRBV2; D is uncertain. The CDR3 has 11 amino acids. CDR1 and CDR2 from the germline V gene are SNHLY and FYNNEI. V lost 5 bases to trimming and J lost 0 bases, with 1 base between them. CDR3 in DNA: TGTGCCAGCAGTCCTAACTATGGCTACACCTTC. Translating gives CASSPNYGYTF.

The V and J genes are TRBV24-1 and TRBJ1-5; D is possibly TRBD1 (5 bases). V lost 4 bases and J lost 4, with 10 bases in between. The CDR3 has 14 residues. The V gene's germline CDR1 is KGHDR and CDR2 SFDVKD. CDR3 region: CATSEWGLNQPQHF. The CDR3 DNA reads TGTGCCACCAGTGAATGGGGGTTAAATCAGCCCCAGCATTTT.

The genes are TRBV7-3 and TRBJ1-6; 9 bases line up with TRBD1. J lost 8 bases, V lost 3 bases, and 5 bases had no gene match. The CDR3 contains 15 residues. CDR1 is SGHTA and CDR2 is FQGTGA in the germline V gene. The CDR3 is CASSFTGGVDSPLHF. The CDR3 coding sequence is TGTGCCAGCAGCTTCACAGGGGGCGTCGATTCACCCCTCCACTTT.

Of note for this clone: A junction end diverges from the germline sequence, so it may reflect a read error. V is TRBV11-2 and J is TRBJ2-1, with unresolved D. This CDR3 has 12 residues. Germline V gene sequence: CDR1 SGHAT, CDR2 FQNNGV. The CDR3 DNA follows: TGTGCCAGCAGCGTAGACCGGAATGAGCAGTTCTTC. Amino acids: CASSVDRNEQFF.